The rows below give T cell receptor beta chains drawn from one sample of a study of identical twins. TCRdb independently ran MiXCR on the 5' RACE reads; one entry per CDR3 protein. The table includes 250,000 or so distinct CDR3 sequences, roughly 13% detected once. These sequences were also reported in another study, on yellow fever vaccine responses in identical twins.

Sequencing was performed on memory (CD45RO+) T cells sorted from blood. All receptors derive from a woman younger than 35 in good health. CDR3s include the opening cysteine and the closing phenylalanine or tryptophan. D genes are given only for firm matches. For some rows the clone size is stated as once, few or many, or as a class when expanded; others skip it.

CDR3: CASSRDHEQFF
DNA: TGTGCCAGCAGCCGTGACCATGAGCAGTTCTTC
size: NA
V: TRBV12-3/TRBV12-4
J: TRBJ2-1
D: NA

CDR3: CASSLVGLYEQYF
DNA: TGTGCCAGCAGTTTAGTAGGCCTCTACGAGCAGTACTTC
size: NA
V: TRBV12-3/TRBV12-4
J: TRBJ2-7
D: NA

CDR3: CASSTSGTGPTYEQYF
DNA: TGTGCCAGCAGCACTTCCGGGACAGGGCCCACCTACGAGCAGTACTTC
size: NA
V: TRBV7-8
J: TRBJ2-7
D: TRBD1

CDR3: CSAIHDYAKAETQYF
DNA: TGCAGTGCAATCCACGACTACGCCAAGGCAGAGACCCAGTACTTC
size: NA
V: TRBV20-1
J: TRBJ2-5
D: NA

CDR3: CASSVSGGKDEQFF
DNA: TGTGCCAGCAGCGTTAGCGGGGGGAAGGATGAGCAGTTCTTC
size: NA
V: TRBV7-2
J: TRBJ2-1
D: TRBD2

CDR3: CATSRVSGGYNEQFF
DNA: TGTGCCACCAGCAGAGTTAGCGGGGGGTACAATGAGCAGTTCTTC
size: many
V: TRBV15
J: TRBJ2-1
D: TRBD2

CDR3: CASSLMGYQPQHF
DNA: TGTGCCAGTAGTCTTATGGGATATCAGCCCCAGCATTTT
size: few
V: TRBV19
J: TRBJ1-5
D: NA

CDR3: CSASLSNEQFF
DNA: TGCAGTGCGAGCCTCTCGAATGAGCAGTTCTTC
size: few
V: TRBV20-1
J: TRBJ2-1
D: NA

CDR3: CATSSGARTGGSKTQYF
DNA: TGTGCCACCAGCAGTGGGGCTAGGACAGGGGGCTCGAAGACCCAGTACTTC
size: few
V: TRBV15
J: TRBJ2-5
D: TRBD1

CDR3: CASSQSTPQGTNYTF
DNA: TGTGCCAGCAGTCAATCAACCCCCCAGGGGACGAATTACACCTTC
size: few
V: TRBV27
J: TRBJ1-2
D: NA

CDR3: CASGGYGYTF
DNA: TGTGCCAGCGGTGGGTATGGCTACACCTTC
size: NA
V: TRBV7-9
J: TRBJ1-2
D: NA

CDR3: CASTAGATSTDTQYF
DNA: TGTGCCAGCACCGCAGGCGCCACAAGCACAGATACGCAGTATTTT
size: NA
V: TRBV6-2/TRBV6-3
J: TRBJ2-3
D: NA

CDR3: CATTGGGGDTEAFF
DNA: TGTGCCACGACAGGGGGTGGGGGGGACACTGAAGCTTTCTTT
size: many
V: TRBV12-3/TRBV12-4
J: TRBJ1-1
D: TRBD1

CDR3: CASSHPTAGGSGSQFF
DNA: TGCGCCAGCAGCCATCCAACGGCGGGAGGGTCGGGGTCCCAGTTCTTC
size: many
V: TRBV4-3
J: TRBJ2-1
D: TRBD2

CDR3: CASHPRGQAGELFF
DNA: TGTGCCAGCCACCCTCGGGGGCAGGCCGGGGAGCTGTTTTTT
size: few
V: TRBV12-3/TRBV12-4
J: TRBJ2-2
D: NA